This is a list of T cell receptor beta chains from one sample in a study of T-cell reconstitution after alpha-beta-depleted transplantation in children. TCRdb recomputed calls from the PCR reads with MiXCR, one row per CDR3 protein. The table includes about 460,000 distinct CDR3 sequences, about an eighth detected once. The sequencing used PBMCs, mostly from graft donor cells, collected 180 days after TCRalphabeta/CD19-depleted stem cell transplant. Source of these receptors: a female patient aged 2-9 years who had a stem cell transplant for aplastic anemia, so the T cells may come from the graft donor. Both conserved end residues are part of each CDR3. The order of the fields is clone size, D gene, J gene, V gene, CDR3 protein, CDR3 DNA. The D gene is left open where the match is weak. Clone size is not always given. Where it is, it says once, few, many or a class for expanded clones.

clone size: few; D gene: NA; J gene: TRBJ2-1; V gene: TRBV2; CDR3 protein: CASSGLADSSYNEQFF; CDR3 DNA: TGTGCCAGCAGTGGGCTAGCGGACAGCTCCTACAATGAGCAGTTCTTC
clone size: few; D gene: NA; J gene: TRBJ1-5; V gene: TRBV7-2; CDR3 protein: CASSHGGGRNQPQHF; CDR3 DNA: TGTGCCAGCAGCCATGGGGGAGGACGCAATCAGCCCCAGCATTTT
clone size: NA; D gene: NA; J gene: TRBJ2-3; V gene: TRBV9; CDR3 protein: CASSVGQTGDTQYF; CDR3 DNA: TGTGCCAGCAGCGTAGGACAAACTGGAGATACGCAGTATTTT
clone size: few; D gene: NA; J gene: TRBJ2-5; V gene: TRBV14; CDR3 protein: CASSQLWTEGTETQYF; CDR3 DNA: TGTGCCAGCAGCCAACTATGGACAGAAGGGACGGAGACCCAGTACTTC
clone size: many; D gene: NA; J gene: TRBJ2-5; V gene: TRBV7-2; CDR3 protein: CASSGITGLKSRETQYF; CDR3 DNA: TGTGCCAGCAGCGGGATTACCGGACTAAAAAGTCGGGAGACCCAGTACTTC
clone size: few; D gene: NA; J gene: TRBJ1-2; V gene: TRBV18; CDR3 protein: CASSPPAGLYGYTF; CDR3 DNA: TGTGCCAGCTCACCACCCGCAGGACTCTATGGCTACACCTTC
clone size: many; D gene: NA; J gene: TRBJ1-3; V gene: TRBV28; CDR3 protein: CASSLGPPGNTIYF; CDR3 DNA: TGTGCCAGCAGTTTAGGGCCGCCCGGAAACACCATATATTTT
clone size: NA; D gene: NA; J gene: TRBJ2-3; V gene: TRBV29-1; CDR3 protein: CSVDGPTGLDTQYF; CDR3 DNA: TGCAGCGTTGACGGGCCCACAGGGTTGGATACGCAGTATTTT
clone size: many; D gene: TRBD1; J gene: TRBJ2-1; V gene: TRBV6-5; CDR3 protein: CASSYSGQGWIYNEQFF; CDR3 DNA: TGTGCCAGCAGTTACTCTGGACAGGGATGGATCTACAATGAGCAGTTCTTC
clone size: NA; D gene: NA; J gene: TRBJ2-7; V gene: TRBV20-1; CDR3 protein: CTNTGTRTYEQYF; CDR3 DNA: TGCACCAATACCGGGACGAGAACCTACGAGCAGTACTTC
clone size: few; D gene: NA; J gene: TRBJ2-7; V gene: TRBV20-1; CDR3 protein: CSARAPTGVIQDEQYF; CDR3 DNA: TGCAGTGCTAGAGCACCCACCGGGGTAATCCAGGACGAGCAGTACTTC
clone size: few; D gene: NA; J gene: TRBJ1-6; V gene: TRBV12-3/TRBV12-4; CDR3 protein: CASSPPRSPLHF; CDR3 DNA: TGTGCCAGCAGTCCCCCCCGGTCACCCCTCCACTTT
clone size: few; D gene: NA; J gene: TRBJ2-3; V gene: TRBV18; CDR3 protein: CASSPGSVLVADTQYF; CDR3 DNA: TGTGCCAGCTCACCAGGGTCGGTCTTGGTCGCAGATACGCAGTATTTT
clone size: many; D gene: TRBD2; J gene: TRBJ2-3; V gene: TRBV5-8; CDR3 protein: CASGAGERGDTQYF; CDR3 DNA: TGTGCCAGCGGAGCGGGAGAGCGGGGAGATACGCAGTATTTT
clone size: few; D gene: TRBD2; J gene: TRBJ2-1; V gene: TRBV6-2/TRBV6-3; CDR3 protein: CASSYGGGRAYNEQFF; CDR3 DNA: TGTGCCAGCAGTTACGGGGGCGGGAGGGCCTACAATGAGCAGTTCTTC
clone size: few; D gene: NA; J gene: TRBJ1-6; V gene: TRBV20-1; CDR3 protein: CSARDGWNNFPALHF; CDR3 DNA: TGCAGTGCTAGAGATGGGTGGAACAACTTTCCGGCCCTCCACTTT
clone size: NA; D gene: TRBD2; J gene: TRBJ2-3; V gene: TRBV19; CDR3 protein: CASSPASGGLTDTQYF; CDR3 DNA: TGTGCCAGTAGTCCGGCTAGCGGGGGCCTCACAGATACGCAGTATTTT
clone size: few; D gene: TRBD2; J gene: TRBJ2-1; V gene: TRBV9; CDR3 protein: CASSVGSSGRGTEQFF; CDR3 DNA: TGTGCCAGCAGCGTAGGTTCCAGCGGGAGGGGCACTGAGCAGTTCTTC
clone size: few; D gene: TRBD1; J gene: TRBJ2-1; V gene: TRBV18; CDR3 protein: CASSPDPRDRGQNEQFF; CDR3 DNA: TGTGCCAGCTCACCGGACCCAAGGGACAGGGGGCAGAATGAGCAGTTCTTC
clone size: many; D gene: TRBD1; J gene: TRBJ2-5; V gene: TRBV29-1; CDR3 protein: CSVERDRSETQYF; CDR3 DNA: TGCAGCGTTGAAAGGGACAGATCGGAGACCCAGTACTTC
clone size: few; D gene: NA; J gene: TRBJ2-6; V gene: TRBV5-1; CDR3 protein: CASSLERTGANVLTF; CDR3 DNA: TGCGCCAGCAGCTTGGAACGCACTGGGGCCAACGTCCTGACTTTC
clone size: few; D gene: NA; J gene: TRBJ2-2; V gene: TRBV7-9; CDR3 protein: CASSLAWGAGELFF; CDR3 DNA: TGTGCCAGCAGCTTAGCGTGGGGAGCCGGGGAGCTGTTTTTT
clone size: few; D gene: TRBD1; J gene: TRBJ1-2; V gene: TRBV15; CDR3 protein: CATSRDTTGGFYGYTF; CDR3 DNA: TGTGCCACCAGCAGAGATACCACAGGGGGCTTCTATGGCTACACCTTC
clone size: few; D gene: NA; J gene: TRBJ1-1; V gene: TRBV6-2/TRBV6-3; CDR3 protein: CAIRGAYTGNTEAFF; CDR3 DNA: TGTGCCATCCGGGGGGCCTACACGGGAAACACTGAAGCTTTCTTT
clone size: few; D gene: NA; J gene: TRBJ1-2; V gene: TRBV20-1; CDR3 protein: CSASHVGGLGGYTF; CDR3 DNA: TGCAGTGCTAGCCATGTAGGTGGTCTGGGTGGCTACACCTTC
clone size: few; D gene: TRBD2; J gene: TRBJ2-3; V gene: TRBV15; CDR3 protein: CATSRGEGSTLTDTQYF; CDR3 DNA: TGTGCCACCAGCAGAGGGGAGGGATCCACACTCACAGATACGCAGTATTTT
clone size: NA; D gene: NA; J gene: TRBJ2-1; V gene: TRBV6-2/TRBV6-3; CDR3 protein: CASSYPNNEQFF; CDR3 DNA: TGTGCCAGCAGTTACCCTAACAATGAGCAGTTCTTC
clone size: NA; D gene: NA; J gene: TRBJ1-6; V gene: TRBV28; CDR3 protein: CASSTGHHTGNSPLHF; CDR3 DNA: TGTGCCAGCAGCACCGGACATCATACGGGGAATTCACCCCTCCACTTT
clone size: few; D gene: NA; J gene: TRBJ2-1; V gene: TRBV7-9; CDR3 protein: CASSLDRISYNEQFF; CDR3 DNA: TGTGCCAGCAGCTTAGACAGGATTTCCTACAATGAGCAGTTCTTC